This T cell receptor (beta chain) stems from a study of human T cells and chemical hapten exposure. This CDR3 region has 10 residues. As for time point: pre-sensitization, week 0. Stated treatment: therapeutic diphenylcyclopropenone sensitization with weekly scalp DPC. TCRdb itself ran the RACE reads through MiXCR, one entry per CDR3 protein. The sample lists about 300,000 distinct CDR3 sequences, about 5% occurring once. This TCR derives from a woman aged 18-29 years with alopecia areata. Some clones in this sample may be carry-over from other donors' samples. This specimen was whole blood, taken in connection with sensitization to the hapten diphenylcyclopropenone (DPC). The chain has TRBV21-1 and TRBJ2-3. TRBV21-1 is a listed pseudogene. CDR3: CASRYDTQYF. CDR3 coding DNA: TGTGCCAGCAGATATGATACGCAGTATTTT.